One and the same sample provided the 15 T cell receptor beta chains below, sequenced in a study of post-analysis software for immune sequencing data (dated by TCRdb to between 2014 and 2017). What the study reported, not specific to this receptor: Significantly higher frequencies in patients than in controls were found for roughly 5 TRBV segments, including TRBV5-6, TRBV5-1 and TRBV20-1.

These receptors lack a known antigen. The library was made by PCR. The sample was run on an Illumina HiSeq 2500. To reduce PCR and sequencing biases, unique molecular identifiers were incorporated into the TCR beta cDNA libraries. The raw public data were reprocessed by TCRdb itself: fastp quality trimming at Q25, MiXCR clonotype calling, in-frame beta chains only. Rows merge per CDR3 protein into single entries with the most common DNA and genes. Present in this sample are 350,000 to 500,000 distinct CDR3 sequences, 39% of which were seen just once. Clones ranked in the top ten supply around 8% of the sample. Material: blood. The receptors stem from a girl aged 2-10 years with multiple sclerosis.

The chain has TRBV7-8 and TRBJ2-7; 7 nucleotides match TRBD1. CDR1 is SGHVS, CDR2 FQNEAQ, per germline. J was trimmed by 5 bases and V by 4 bases; bases with no gene match: 5. This CDR3 region has 13 residues. The CDR3 is CASSWYRGHEQYF. The CDR3, as DNA: TGTGCCAGCAGCTGGTACAGGGGACACGAGCAGTACTTC.

This clonotype has more than one count but fewer than ten. The rearrangement uses TRBV20-1 and TRBJ2-5; 10 nucleotides match TRBD2. The last part of the DNA fits TRBJ2-7 better; the J call may be wrong. The CDR3 length is 15 residues. CDR1 is DFQATT, CDR2 SNEGSKA, per germline (reference sequence). CDR3 nucleotides: TGCAGTGCCGCAGAAAAAGCGGGAGGGCCTCGCGAGCAGTACTTC. Translated: CSAAEKAGGPREQYF.

This rearrangement joins TRBV4-1 to TRBJ2-3, with 10 bases that match TRBD1. V gave up 3 bases and J gave up 2 bases; unmatched junction bases: 11. The CDR3 runs to 18 residues. The germline V gene has CDR1 MGHRA and CDR2 YSYEKL. CDR3 coding DNA: TGCGCCAGCAGCCAGCCCGGCCCCGGGACAGGGGTCACAGATACGCAGTATTTT. It translates to CASSQPGPGTGVTDTQYF.

There are a few counts of this clonotype. As DNA, the CDR3 is TGTGCCAGCAGTTACTCTGCAGGGGCCTACGAGCAGTACTTC. Translated, it gives CASSYSAGAYEQYF. The gene calls are TRBV6-5 and TRBJ2-5; possibly TRBD1 for D (6 bases). The DNA matches TRBJ2-7 better at its end, which makes the J call doubtful. Germline V gene data show CDR1 as MNHEY and CDR2 as SVGAGI. The CDR3 is 14 residues long.

The DNA of the CDR3 is TGTGCCAGCGGGGCTTCGAACACTGAAGCTTTCTTT. It is translated as CASGASNTEAFF. V is TRBV7-9 and J is TRBJ1-1, with TRBD1 as a possible D gene (5 bases). CDR3 length: 12 residues. Deletions cut 8 bases from V and 1 base from J, with 8 bases between. Germline-derived CDR1 and CDR2 are SEHNR and FQNEAQ (reference sequence).

The chain carries TRBV12-3 or TRBV12-4 and TRBJ2-5; D is undetermined. V lost 3 bases and J lost 5, with 7 bases in between. The CDR3 spans 12 residues. This CDR3 reads CASSFSFETQYF. For the CDR3, the DNA is TGTGCCAGCAGTTTCTCCTTTGAGACCCAGTACTTC.

The rearrangement joins TRBV20-1 to TRBJ2-5, with 10 bases matching TRBD2. Germline CDR1 DFQATT, CDR2 SNEGSKA (reference sequence). V lost 5 bases and J lost 5; bases outside the gene matches: 11. CDR3 size: 15 residues. This CDR3 reads CSAPEITSGKETQYF. Here the CDR3 DNA reads TGCAGTGCTCCAGAAATCACTAGCGGGAAGGAGACCCAGTACTTC.

The chain is built from TRBV28 and TRBJ2-1, with a possible D match to TRBD1 (5 bases). The CDR3 extends over 14 amino acids. The germline V gene encodes CDR1 MDHEN and CDR2 SYDVKM. The V end lost 3 bases, the J end lost 8 bases, and 14 bases lay between the germline ends. Here the CDR3 reads CASSFGQGRDEQFF. The DNA of the CDR3 is TGTGCCAGCAGTTTCGGGCAGGGTAGGGATGAGCAGTTCTTC.

Remarks on this clonotype: A read error may account for a junction end that differs from germline. V and J are TRBV29-1 and TRBJ1-1, with 9 bases matching TRBD1. Germline V CDR1 and CDR2: SQVTM, ANQGSEA. The CDR3 consists of 12 residues. The DNA for the CDR3 is TGCAGCGTGGAAGCCGGGACAGGGGAAGCTTTCTTT. Translation: CSVEAGTGEAFF. Using reference TRBV29-1 and TRBJ1-1 for the parts outside the CDR3, the full variable domain is SAVISQKPSRDICQRGTSLTIQCQVDSQVTMMFWYRQQPGQSLTLIATANQGSEATYESGFVIDKFPISRPNLTFSTLTVSNMSPEDSSIYLCSVEAGTGEAFFGQGTRLTVV.

This clonotype was counted between two and nine times. The genes are TRBV7-2 and TRBJ2-1; 14 bases align to TRBD2. The germline V gene encodes CDR1 SGHTA and CDR2 FQGNSA. The CDR3 runs to 16 residues. J gave up 5 bases and V 4 bases, and 4 bases lay outside the gene matches. For the CDR3, the DNA is TGTGCCAGCAGCTATGGACTAGCGGGGGGTAACAATGAGCAGTTCTTC. Translated, it gives CASSYGLAGGNNEQFF.

This clonotype was recorded a few times. V usage is TRBV12-3 or TRBV12-4 and J usage is TRBJ1-2, with D hard to call. Trimming took off 2 bases at V and 1 base at J, with 20 bases between the two ends. This CDR3 contains 18 residues. The CDR3 region is CASSLRFLGQALNYGYTF. Written as DNA, the CDR3 is TGTGCCAGCAGTTTAAGGTTCCTTGGGCAGGCCCTTAACTATGGCTACACCTTC.

This clonotype has a handful of counts. The chain couples TRBV11-2 to TRBJ2-7; D is possibly TRBD1 or TRBD2 (6 bases each). This CDR3 comprises 18 residues. V lost 4 bases and J lost 2, with 24 bases in between. Germline V gene data show CDR1 as SGHAT and CDR2 as FQNNGV. CDR3 nucleotide sequence: TGTGCCAGCAGCTACCTTCGGGGGCGGGGACATGAGGCCTACGAGCAGTACTTC. This sequence encodes CASSYLRGRGHEAYEQYF.

In nucleotides, the CDR3 is TGTGCCAGCAGTGGGACAGGGGGCAGGGAAAAACTGTTTTTT. Encoded protein: CASSGTGGREKLFF. The rearrangement joins TRBV28 to TRBJ1-4, with 12 bases lining up with TRBD1. The CDR3 contains 14 residues. CDR1 is MDHEN, CDR2 SYDVKM, per germline. With 5 bases clipped from V and 8 bases from J, the junction kept 3 bases outside the gene matches.

The V call is TRBV28, the J call TRBJ1-5; no firm D call. Trimming took 1 base from V and 12 from J, leaving 10 bases between them. The CDR3 runs 12 residues. CDR1 MDHEN and CDR2 SYDVKM come from the germline V gene. The CDR3 here is CASSLSGRYQHF. The CDR3 bases are TGTGCCAGCAGTTTATCGGGCAGGTACCAGCATTTT.

A note on this clonotype: The CDR3 carries no conserved terminal phenylalanine or tryptophan, so it likely arises from a read error. This chain connects TRBV6-5 to TRBJ2-4; 9 bases match TRBD2. V lost 4 bases and J lost 1; bases outside the gene matches: 5. The CDR3 runs to 16 residues. Germline values: CDR1 MNHEY, CDR2 SVGAGI. For the CDR3, the DNA is TGTGCCAGCAGTTTTAGCGGGAGATTCGCCAAAAACATTCAGTACTGC. Translation: CASSFSGRFAKNIQYC.